The entry below describes one T cell receptor (beta chain). This sample was included in a study of blood T cell repertoires in COVID-19. Study context: There were acute and convalescent COVID-19 samples, and they came from the United States, Italy and Spain. From T cells, B-cell-depleted T cells, or PBMCs came the material, which was cDNA or gDNA.

The CDR3 sequence is 16 residues long. The germline CDR1 and CDR2 sequences are SGHDT and YYEEEE. Trimming removed 0 bases from V and 0 bases from J, with 12 bases in between. In the study's own analysis: Amplification from reference gene primers served as the basis for estimated nucleated cell counts. Measured with immunoSEQ multiplex PCR; TCRdb has only the in-frame clones, and not every one. V and J calls and clone size are given by that table; D and trimming were obtained from the DNA. This table holds more than 140,000 clones, roughly 88% found once. The receptor was derived from a woman aged 45-59 years in a cohort sampled during active or convalescent COVID-19. Sequencing was performed on peripheral blood. The rearrangement joins TRBV5-6 to TRBJ1-1; D not resolved. CDR3 sequence: CASSLGSEIMNTEAFF. The DNA for the CDR3 is TGTGCCAGCAGCTTGGGGTCAGAAATCATGAACACTGAAGCTTTCTTT.